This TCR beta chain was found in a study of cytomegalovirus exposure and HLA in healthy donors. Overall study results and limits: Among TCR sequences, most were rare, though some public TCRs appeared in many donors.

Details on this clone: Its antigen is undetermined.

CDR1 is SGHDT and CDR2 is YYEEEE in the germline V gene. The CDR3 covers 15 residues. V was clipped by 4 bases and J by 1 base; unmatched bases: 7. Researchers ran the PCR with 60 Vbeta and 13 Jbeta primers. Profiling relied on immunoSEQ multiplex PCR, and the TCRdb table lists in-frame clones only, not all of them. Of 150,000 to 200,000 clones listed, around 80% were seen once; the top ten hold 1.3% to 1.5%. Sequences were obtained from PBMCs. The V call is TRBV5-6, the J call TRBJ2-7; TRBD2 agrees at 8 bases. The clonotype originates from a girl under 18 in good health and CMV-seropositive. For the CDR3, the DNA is TGTGCCAGCAGCCGGGTACTAGCGGTTTCCTACGAGCAGTACTTC. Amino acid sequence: CASSRVLAVSYEQYF.